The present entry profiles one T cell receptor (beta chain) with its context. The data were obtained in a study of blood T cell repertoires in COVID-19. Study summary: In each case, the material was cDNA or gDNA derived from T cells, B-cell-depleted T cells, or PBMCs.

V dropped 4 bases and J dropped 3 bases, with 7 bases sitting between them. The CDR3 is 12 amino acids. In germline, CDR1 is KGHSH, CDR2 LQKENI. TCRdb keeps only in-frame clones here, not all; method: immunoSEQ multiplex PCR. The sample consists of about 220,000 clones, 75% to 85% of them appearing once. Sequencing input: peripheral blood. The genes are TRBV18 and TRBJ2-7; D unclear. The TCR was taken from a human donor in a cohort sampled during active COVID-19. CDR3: CASSRRSYEQYF. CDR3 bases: TGTGCCAGCTCACGTCGCAGCTACGAGCAGTACTTC.